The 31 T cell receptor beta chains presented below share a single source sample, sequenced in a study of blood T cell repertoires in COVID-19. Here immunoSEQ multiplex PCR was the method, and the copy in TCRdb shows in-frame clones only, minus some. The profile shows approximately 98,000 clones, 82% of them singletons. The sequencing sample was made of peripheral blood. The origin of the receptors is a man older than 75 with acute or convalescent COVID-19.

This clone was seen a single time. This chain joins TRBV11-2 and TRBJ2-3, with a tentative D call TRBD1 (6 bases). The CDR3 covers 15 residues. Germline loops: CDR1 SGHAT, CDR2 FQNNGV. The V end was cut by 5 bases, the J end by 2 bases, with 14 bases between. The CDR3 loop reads CASSPRRGNTDTQYF. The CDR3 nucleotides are TGTGCCAGCAGCCCCCGAAGGGGGAACACAGATACGCAGTATTTT.

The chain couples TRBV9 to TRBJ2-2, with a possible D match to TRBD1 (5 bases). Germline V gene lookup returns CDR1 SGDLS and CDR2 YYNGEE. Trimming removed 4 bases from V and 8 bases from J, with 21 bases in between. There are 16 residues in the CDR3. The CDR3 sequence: CASSIRQPGREGELFF. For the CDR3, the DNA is TGTGCCAGCAGCATCCGACAGCCCGGTAGAGAGGGGGAGCTGTTTTTT.

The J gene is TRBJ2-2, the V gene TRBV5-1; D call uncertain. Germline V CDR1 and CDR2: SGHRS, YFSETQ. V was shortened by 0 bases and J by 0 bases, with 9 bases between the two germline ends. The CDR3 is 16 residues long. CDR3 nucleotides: TGCGCCAGCAGCTTGGGGGCAGTATCGAACACCGGGGAGCTGTTTTTT. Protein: CASSLGAVSNTGELFF.

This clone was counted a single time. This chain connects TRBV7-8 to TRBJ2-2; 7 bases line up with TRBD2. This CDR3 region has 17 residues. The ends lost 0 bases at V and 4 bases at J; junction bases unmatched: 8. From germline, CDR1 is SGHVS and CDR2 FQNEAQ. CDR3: CASSLAGGQGSTGELFF. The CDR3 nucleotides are TGTGCCAGCAGCTTAGCGGGAGGGCAGGGCAGCACCGGGGAGCTGTTTTTT.

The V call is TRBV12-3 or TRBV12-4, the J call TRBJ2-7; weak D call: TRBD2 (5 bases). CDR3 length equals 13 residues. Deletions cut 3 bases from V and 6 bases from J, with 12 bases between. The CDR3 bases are TGTGCCAGCAGTTTCCGGGGAAGGGTCGAGCAGTACTTC. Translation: CASSFRGRVEQYF.

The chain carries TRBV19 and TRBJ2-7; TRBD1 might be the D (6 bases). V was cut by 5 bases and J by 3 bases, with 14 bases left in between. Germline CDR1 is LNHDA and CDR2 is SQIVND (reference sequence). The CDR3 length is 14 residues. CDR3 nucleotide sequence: TGTGCCAGTAGTCTCAGGGGCTTCATCTACGAGCAGTACTTC. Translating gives CASSLRGFIYEQYF.

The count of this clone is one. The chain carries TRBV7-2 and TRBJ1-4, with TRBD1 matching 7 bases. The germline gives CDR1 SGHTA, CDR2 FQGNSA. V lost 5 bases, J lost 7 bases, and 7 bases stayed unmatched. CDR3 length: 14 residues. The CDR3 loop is CASSHDRVSEKLFF. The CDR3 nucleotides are TGTGCCAGCAGCCATGACAGGGTCAGTGAAAAACTGTTTTTT.

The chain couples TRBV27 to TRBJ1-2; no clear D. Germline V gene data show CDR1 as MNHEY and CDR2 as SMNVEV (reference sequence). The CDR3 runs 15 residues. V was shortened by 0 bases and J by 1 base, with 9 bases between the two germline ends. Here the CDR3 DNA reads TGTGCCAGCAGTTTATCGGTACAGAGTAACTATGGCTACACCTTC. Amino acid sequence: CASSLSVQSNYGYTF.

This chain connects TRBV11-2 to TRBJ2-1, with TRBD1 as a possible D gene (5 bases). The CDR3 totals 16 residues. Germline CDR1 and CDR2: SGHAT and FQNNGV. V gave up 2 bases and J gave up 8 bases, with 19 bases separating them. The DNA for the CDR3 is TGTGCCAGCAGCTTACTGCTAATGTCTCCCAGGGATGAGCAGTTCTTC. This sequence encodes CASSLLLMSPRDEQFF. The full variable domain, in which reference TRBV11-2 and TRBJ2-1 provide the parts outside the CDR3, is EAGVAQSPRYKIIEKRQSVAFWCNPISGHATLYWYQQILGQGPKLLIQFQNNGVVDDSQLPKDRFSAERLKGVDSTLKIQPAKLEDSAVYLCASSLLLMSPRDEQFFGPGTRLTVL.

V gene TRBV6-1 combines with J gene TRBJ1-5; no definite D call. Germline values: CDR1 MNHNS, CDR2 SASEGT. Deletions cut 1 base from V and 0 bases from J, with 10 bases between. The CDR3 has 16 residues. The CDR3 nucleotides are TGTGCCAGCAGTGAAGGAGTGAATTATAGCAATCAGCCCCAGCATTTT. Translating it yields CASSEGVNYSNQPQHF.

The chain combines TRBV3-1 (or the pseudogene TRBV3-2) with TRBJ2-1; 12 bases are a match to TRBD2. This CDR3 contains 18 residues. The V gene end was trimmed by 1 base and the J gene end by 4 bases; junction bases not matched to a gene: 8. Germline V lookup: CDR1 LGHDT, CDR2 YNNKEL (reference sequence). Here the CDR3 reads CASSQGTSGGTLYNEQFF. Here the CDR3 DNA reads TGTGCCAGCAGCCAAGGTACTAGCGGGGGGACGCTGTACAATGAGCAGTTCTTC.

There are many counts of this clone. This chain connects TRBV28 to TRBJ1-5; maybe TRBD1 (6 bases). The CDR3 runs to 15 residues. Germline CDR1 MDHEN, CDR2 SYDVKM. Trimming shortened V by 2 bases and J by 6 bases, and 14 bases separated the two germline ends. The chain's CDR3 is CASSLMGATSQPQHF. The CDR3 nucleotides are TGTGCCAGCAGTTTAATGGGGGCGACGAGTCAGCCCCAGCATTTT. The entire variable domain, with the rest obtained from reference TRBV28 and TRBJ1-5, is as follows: DVKVTQSSRYLVKRTGEKVFLECVQDMDHENMFWYRQDPGLGLRLIYFSYDVKMKEKGDIPEGYSVSREKKERFSLILESASTNQTSMYLCASSLMGATSQPQHFGDGTRLSIL.

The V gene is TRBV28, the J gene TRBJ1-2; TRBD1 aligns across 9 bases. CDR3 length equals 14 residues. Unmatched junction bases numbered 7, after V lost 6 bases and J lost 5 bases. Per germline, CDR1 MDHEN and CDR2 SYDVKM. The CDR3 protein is CASRPGQGNYGYTF. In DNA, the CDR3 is TGTGCCAGCAGGCCCGGACAGGGGAATTATGGCTACACCTTC.

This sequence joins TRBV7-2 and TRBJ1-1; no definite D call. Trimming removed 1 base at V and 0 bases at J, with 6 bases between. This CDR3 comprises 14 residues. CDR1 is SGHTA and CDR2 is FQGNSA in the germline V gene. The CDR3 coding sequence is TGTGCCAGCAGCTTAGACAGAGTGAACACTGAAGCTTTCTTT. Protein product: CASSLDRVNTEAFF.

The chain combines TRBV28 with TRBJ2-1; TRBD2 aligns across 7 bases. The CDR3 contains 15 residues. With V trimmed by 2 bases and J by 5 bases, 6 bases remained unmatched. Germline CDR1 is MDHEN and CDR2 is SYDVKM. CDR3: CASSLVGGGNNEQFF. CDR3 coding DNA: TGTGCCAGCAGTTTAGTGGGGGGGGGAAACAATGAGCAGTTCTTC.

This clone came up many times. The CDR3 bases are TGTGCCAGCAGCCTCGCCCCCGGGTCACCCCTCCACTTT. This translates into CASSLAPGSPLHF. The chain couples TRBV11-3 to TRBJ1-6, with D hard to call. Germline values: CDR1 SGHNT, CDR2 YENEEA. The CDR3 length is 13 residues. The ends were cut back, 5 bases at V and 10 bases at J, with 12 bases in the middle.

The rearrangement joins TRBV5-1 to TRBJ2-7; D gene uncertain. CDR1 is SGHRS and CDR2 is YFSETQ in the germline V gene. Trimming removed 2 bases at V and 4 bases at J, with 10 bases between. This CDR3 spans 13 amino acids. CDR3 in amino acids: CASSLRTEYEQYF. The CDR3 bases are TGCGCCAGCAGCTTAAGAACAGAATACGAGCAGTACTTC.

The CDR3 sequence: CASSQGGREKLFF. CDR3 bases: TGTGCCAGCTCACAGGGAGGGCGTGAAAAACTGTTTTTT. This rearrangement joins TRBV18 to TRBJ1-4; D uncertain. Germline loops: CDR1 KGHSH, CDR2 LQKENI. CDR3 length: 13 amino acids. The V end was cut by 4 bases, the J end by 7 bases, with 10 bases between.

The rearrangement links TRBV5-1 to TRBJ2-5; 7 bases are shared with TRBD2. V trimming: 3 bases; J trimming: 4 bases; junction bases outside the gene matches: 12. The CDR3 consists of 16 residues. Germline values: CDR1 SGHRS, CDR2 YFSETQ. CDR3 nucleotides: TGCGCCAGCAGCTACGAGGGGCCCTCGGGAGGAGAGACCCAGTACTTC. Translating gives CASSYEGPSGGETQYF.

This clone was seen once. This CDR3 is CASSLTVPYNEQFF. The CDR3 DNA reads as TGTGCCAGCAGCTTAACTGTACCTTACAATGAGCAGTTCTTC. This chain connects TRBV11-2 to TRBJ2-1; D not certain. The CDR3 totals 14 residues. V dropped 2 bases and J dropped 4 bases, with 9 bases sitting between them. Germline lookup yields CDR1 SGHAT and CDR2 FQNNGV.

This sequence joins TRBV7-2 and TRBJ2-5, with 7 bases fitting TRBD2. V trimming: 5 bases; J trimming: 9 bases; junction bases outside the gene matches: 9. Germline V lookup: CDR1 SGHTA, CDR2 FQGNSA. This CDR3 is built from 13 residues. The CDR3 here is CASSARLAQPQYF. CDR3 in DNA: TGTGCCAGCAGCGCCAGACTAGCCCAACCCCAGTACTTC.

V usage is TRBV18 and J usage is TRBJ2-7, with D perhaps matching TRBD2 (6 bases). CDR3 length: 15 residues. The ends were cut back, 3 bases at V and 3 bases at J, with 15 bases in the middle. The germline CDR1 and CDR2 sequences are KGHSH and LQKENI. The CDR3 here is CASSPRLGRDYEQYF. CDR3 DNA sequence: TGTGCCAGCTCACCTCGACTAGGAAGGGACTACGAGCAGTACTTC.

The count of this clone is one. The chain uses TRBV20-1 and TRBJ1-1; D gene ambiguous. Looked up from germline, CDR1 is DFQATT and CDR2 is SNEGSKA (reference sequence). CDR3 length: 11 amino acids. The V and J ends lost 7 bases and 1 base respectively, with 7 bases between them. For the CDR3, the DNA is TGCAGTGGGTCCGGGAACACTGAAGCTTTCTTT. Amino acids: CSGSGNTEAFF.

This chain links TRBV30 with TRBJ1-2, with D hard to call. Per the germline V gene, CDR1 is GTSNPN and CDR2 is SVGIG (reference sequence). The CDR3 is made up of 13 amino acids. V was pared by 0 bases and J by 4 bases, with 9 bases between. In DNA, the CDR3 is TGTGCCTGGAGTGTATCTAATTCCTATGGCTACACCTTC. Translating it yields CAWSVSNSYGYTF.

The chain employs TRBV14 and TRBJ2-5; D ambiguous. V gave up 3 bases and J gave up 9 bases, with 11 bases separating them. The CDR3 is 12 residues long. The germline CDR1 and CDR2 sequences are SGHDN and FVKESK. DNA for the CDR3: TGTGCCAGCAGCCAGATAAACCGGGCCCAGTACTTC. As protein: CASSQINRAQYF.

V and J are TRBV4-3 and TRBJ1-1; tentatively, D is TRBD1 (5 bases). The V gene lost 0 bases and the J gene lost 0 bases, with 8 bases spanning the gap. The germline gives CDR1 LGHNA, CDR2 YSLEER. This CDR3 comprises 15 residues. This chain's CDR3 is CASSQDNRMNTEAFF. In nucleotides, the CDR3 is TGCGCCAGCAGCCAAGACAACAGGATGAACACTGAAGCTTTCTTT.

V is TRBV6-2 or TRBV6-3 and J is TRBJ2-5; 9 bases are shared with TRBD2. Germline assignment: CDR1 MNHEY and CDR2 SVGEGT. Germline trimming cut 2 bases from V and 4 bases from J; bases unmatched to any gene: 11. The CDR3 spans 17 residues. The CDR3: CASSYALGSGGGETQYF. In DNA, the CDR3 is TGTGCCAGCAGTTACGCCCTAGGTAGCGGGGGAGGAGAGACCCAGTACTTC.

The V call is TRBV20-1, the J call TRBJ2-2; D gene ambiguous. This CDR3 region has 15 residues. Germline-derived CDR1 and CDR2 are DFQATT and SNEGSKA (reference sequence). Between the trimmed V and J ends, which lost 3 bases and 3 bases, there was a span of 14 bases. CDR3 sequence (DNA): TGCAGTGCTAGTGGCTCAGTCGTGGACACCGGGGAGCTGTTTTTT. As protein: CSASGSVVDTGELFF.

CDR3 sequence reads: CASSFREIPGYTF. As DNA, the CDR3 is TGTGCCAGCAGTTTCAGGGAAATCCCTGGCTACACCTTC. The rearrangement uses TRBV6-5 and TRBJ1-2; possibly TRBD1 for D (5 bases). This CDR3 has 13 amino acids. Germline assignment: CDR1 MNHEY and CDR2 SVGAGI. V lost 4 bases and J lost 7, with 13 bases in between.

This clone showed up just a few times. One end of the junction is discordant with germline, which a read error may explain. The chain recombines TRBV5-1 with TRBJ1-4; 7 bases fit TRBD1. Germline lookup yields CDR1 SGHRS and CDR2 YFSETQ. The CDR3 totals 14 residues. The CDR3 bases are TGCGCCAGCAGTTCCGGGACAGCTAACGAAAAACTGTTTTTT. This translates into CASSSGTANEKLFF.

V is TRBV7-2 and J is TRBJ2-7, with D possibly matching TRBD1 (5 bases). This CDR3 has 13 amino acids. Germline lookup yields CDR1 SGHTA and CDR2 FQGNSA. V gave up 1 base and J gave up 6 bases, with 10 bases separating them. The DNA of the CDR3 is TGTGCCAGCAGCTTAGTTCAGGGTTCCGAGCAGTACTTC. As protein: CASSLVQGSEQYF. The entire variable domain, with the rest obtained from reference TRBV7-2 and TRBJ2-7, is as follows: GAGVSQSPSNKVTEKGKDVELRCDPISGHTALYWYRQSLGQGLEFLIYFQGNSAPDKSGLPSDRFSAERTGGSVSTLTIQRTQQEDSAVYLCASSLVQGSEQYFGPGTRLTVT.